Detailed here is one TCR beta chain. Antigen unknown. Indicated time point: pre-sensitization, week 0. Treatment denoted: therapeutic diphenylcyclopropenone sensitization with weekly scalp DPC. CDR3 length equals 15 residues. V shed 2 bases and J shed 1 base, with 8 bases lying between them. One entry per CDR3 protein, called by TCRdb with MiXCR from the RACE reads. The sample holds some 300,000 distinct CDR3 sequences, 5.5% seen once. These data are taken from a study of human T cells and chemical hapten exposure. Study results and limitations: Controls formed significantly fewer large CDR3 similarity clusters than expanded TCRs did. TCRs above 1 in 1000 frequency stayed constant with DPC sensitization.

Source: whole blood, taken in connection with sensitization to the hapten diphenylcyclopropenone (DPC). The chain carries TRBV12-3 or TRBV12-4 and TRBJ2-2; no definite D call. The sequence came from a woman under 30 with alopecia areata. Some clones in this sample may be carry-over from other donors' samples. The CDR3 here is CASSLRLGNTGELFF. The CDR3 nucleotides are TGTGCCAGCAGTTTAAGGCTAGGGAACACCGGGGAGCTGTTTTTT.